Detailed here is one TCR beta chain. The read halts 3 residues ahead of the CDR3 end, with the missing end drawn from the germline J gene. Here immunoSEQ multiplex PCR was the method, and the copy in TCRdb shows in-frame clones only, minus some. The sample data list roughly 21,000 clones. The data are from a study of T cells in women clearing cervical HPV infection. CDR3 length equals 14 residues. Germline-derived CDR1 and CDR2 are SGHRS and YFSETQ. Losses at the gene ends were 4 bases for V and 1 base for J; bases not matched to a gene: 4. Source material: blood buffy coat. The receptor was derived from a woman aged 18 to 69 with a cervical HPV16 infection that either progressed to CIN3+ or cleared (not recorded which). The gene calls are TRBV5-1 and TRBJ1-1, with 7 bases fitting TRBD1. Here the CDR3 reads CASSPYRGNTEAFF. The sequenced part of the CDR3 DNA is TGCGCCAGCAGCCCGTACAGGGGGAACACTGAA.